The 29 T cell receptor beta chains below come from one sample, sequenced in a study of blood T cell repertoires in COVID-19. Generated by immunoSEQ multiplex PCR, the TCRdb table keeps only in-frame clones and is missing some. The sample has some 380,000 clones, more than 75% seen once; the top ten hold approximately 1%. Material for sequencing was peripheral blood. The receptors stem from a human donor with acute or convalescent COVID-19. The donor label of this sample is uncertain.

This sequence joins TRBV7-2 and TRBJ2-5; D gene ambiguous. Germline loops: CDR1 SGHTA, CDR2 FQGNSA. This CDR3 contains 15 residues. Trimming stripped 5 bases from V and 5 bases from J, with 18 bases between. CDR3 residues: CASSRQLNVVETQYF. For the CDR3, the DNA is TGTGCCAGCAGCCGTCAACTTAATGTCGTGGAGACCCAGTACTTC. The variable domain in full, with the rest retrieved from reference TRBV7-2 and TRBJ2-5, is GAGVSQSPSNKVTEKGKDVELRCDPISGHTALYWYRQSLGQGLEFLIYFQGNSAPDKSGLPSDRFSAERTGGSVSTLTIQRTQQEDSAVYLCASSRQLNVVETQYFGPGTRLLVL.

This clone was picked up one time. V and J are TRBV28 and TRBJ1-4; 10 bases agree with TRBD1. The CDR3 is 15 residues long. Trimming took 9 bases from V and 6 from J; bases not matched to a gene: 10. CDR1 is MDHEN, CDR2 SYDVKM, per germline. DNA of the CDR3: TGTGCCAGTGAACCGACAGGGGGCGGAGATGAAAAACTGTTTTTT. Amino acid sequence: CASEPTGGGDEKLFF.

The chain uses TRBV3-1 (or the pseudogene TRBV3-2) and TRBJ1-2; maybe TRBD1 (6 bases). The CDR3 has 13 residues. V lost 3 bases, J lost 7 bases, and 12 bases lay in between. Germline V gene data show CDR1 as LGHDT and CDR2 as YNNKEL (reference sequence). CDR3 bases: TGTGCCAGCAGCCATCAGGGGAGCTCTGGCTACACCTTC. This codes for CASSHQGSSGYTF.

The chain is built from TRBV12-5 and TRBJ2-7; TRBD2 aligns across 10 bases. Germline V gene data show CDR1 as LGHNT and CDR2 as FRNRAP. With V trimmed by 2 bases and J by 0 bases, 4 bases remained unmatched. The CDR3 sequence is 16 residues long. The CDR3: CASGLRSGRFSYEQYF. The CDR3 coding sequence is TGTGCTAGTGGTTTGCGTAGCGGGAGGTTCTCCTACGAGCAGTACTTC. The variable domain in full, completed from reference TRBV12-5 and TRBJ2-7, reads DARVTQTPRHKVTEMGQEVTMRCQPILGHNTVFWYRQTMMQGLELLAYFRNRAPLDDSGMPKDRFSAEMPDATLATLKIQPSEPRDSAVYFCASGLRSGRFSYEQYFGPGTRLTVT.

The CDR3 DNA sequence: TGTGCCAGCAGAGATAGGGGGAGGGGCCCTGAAGCTTTCTTT. Its translation: CASRDRGRGPEAFF. This chain uses TRBV2 with TRBJ1-1; D might be TRBD1 (6 bases). Trimming removed 6 bases at V and 6 bases at J, with 17 bases between. The CDR3 is 14 residues long. In germline, CDR1 is SNHLY, CDR2 FYNNEI.

The chain combines TRBV5-1 with TRBJ2-2, with D unresolved. V lost 4 bases to trimming and J lost 7 bases, with 14 bases between them. Germline V gives CDR1 SGHRS, CDR2 YFSETQ. There are 14 residues in the CDR3. CDR3 loop: CASSDVESVGELFF. In DNA form, the CDR3 reads TGCGCCAGCAGCGACGTGGAGTCGGTCGGGGAGCTGTTTTTT.

The rearrangement joins TRBV18 to TRBJ2-1; maybe TRBD1 (6 bases). This CDR3 comprises 12 residues. Germline-derived CDR1 and CDR2 are KGHSH and LQKENI. V lost 5 bases and J 8 bases, leaving 10 bases between the germline ends. The chain's CDR3 is CASSEQGHEQFF. The CDR3 DNA is TGTGCCAGCTCAGAACAGGGTCATGAGCAGTTCTTC.

The chain joins TRBV7-2 to TRBJ1-2, with D hard to call. V was clipped by 1 base and J by 5 bases, with 8 bases between them. Germline assignment: CDR1 SGHTA and CDR2 FQGNSA. The CDR3 spans 13 residues. As DNA, the CDR3 is TGTGCCAGCAGCTTAGGTCAGAGGTATGGCTACACCTTC. It encodes CASSLGQRYGYTF.

This clone is a singleton in its sample. This chain links TRBV5-1 with TRBJ2-5, with 7 bases fitting TRBD2. Germline CDR1 reads SGHRS; CDR2 reads YFSETQ. The CDR3 length is 13 residues. The J segment lost 5 bases and the V segment lost 2 bases, leaving 3 bases of the junction unmatched. The CDR3 DNA follows: TGCGCCAGCAGCTTTCAGGGAGGGGAGACCCAGTACTTC. Its protein is CASSFQGGETQYF.

V usage is TRBV18 and J usage is TRBJ1-5, with D maybe TRBD1 (5 bases). The germline V gene encodes CDR1 KGHSH and CDR2 LQKENI. The CDR3 is 14 amino acids. Trimming left V 3 bases short and J 8 bases short, with 14 bases between. This chain's CDR3 is CASSPTGLAEPQHF. The CDR3 DNA sequence: TGTGCCAGCTCACCTACAGGCCTTGCAGAGCCCCAGCATTTT.

The rearrangement joins TRBV27 to TRBJ1-2; D is ambiguous. Trimming shortened V by 6 bases and J by 4 bases, and 12 bases separated the two germline ends. This CDR3 comprises 13 residues. Germline loops: CDR1 MNHEY, CDR2 SMNVEV (reference sequence). The CDR3 sequence is CASSPLGSYGYTF. As DNA, the CDR3 is TGTGCCAGCAGCCCCTTGGGCAGCTATGGCTACACCTTC.

The chain is built from TRBV7-9 and TRBJ1-1; D gene ambiguous. Germline loops: CDR1 SEHNR, CDR2 FQNEAQ (reference sequence). V dropped 5 bases and J dropped 5 bases, with 9 bases sitting between them. The CDR3 sequence is 12 residues long. The DNA for the CDR3 is TGTGCCAGCAGCGGCGGGGAAACTGAAGCTTTCTTT. It specifies CASSGGETEAFF.

The chain is built from TRBV19 and TRBJ2-1; 11 nucleotides match TRBD2. The germline gives CDR1 LNHDA, CDR2 SQIVND (reference sequence). The CDR3 is made up of 18 amino acids. V gave up 1 base and J gave up 4 bases; unmatched junction bases: 9. This CDR3 is CASSIGQGRTSGYNEQFF. DNA of the CDR3: TGTGCCAGTAGTATAGGGCAGGGGAGGACTAGCGGGTACAATGAGCAGTTCTTC.

The V gene is TRBV4-2, the J gene TRBJ1-5; D is possibly TRBD1 (5 bases). The germline CDR1 and CDR2 sequences are LGHNA and YNFKEQ. This CDR3 comprises 18 residues. Trimming stripped 3 bases from V and 2 bases from J, with 20 bases between. CDR3 in amino acids: CASSQGSLHRRGNQPQHF. The DNA of the CDR3 is TGTGCCAGCAGCCAGGGGTCTCTCCACAGGCGCGGCAATCAGCCCCAGCATTTT.

This clone is a singleton in its sample. Here the CDR3 DNA reads TGTGCCAGCAGCCAGTCCCTAGCGGACACAGATACGCAGTATTTT. Amino acids: CASSQSLADTDTQYF. The chain couples TRBV4-2 to TRBJ2-3, with 7 bases that match TRBD2. This CDR3 spans 15 amino acids. Germline-derived CDR1 and CDR2 are LGHNA and YNFKEQ. Trimming cost V 3 bases and J 2 bases; bases outside gene matches: 5.

This clone was observed a handful of times. Here the CDR3 DNA reads TGTGCCAGCAGTCTGGGACTACCTGCTGAGCAGTTCTTC. Its translation: CASSLGLPAEQFF. This rearrangement joins TRBV3-1 (or the pseudogene TRBV3-2) to TRBJ2-1; 7 nucleotides line up with TRBD2. CDR3 length: 13 residues. V shed 6 bases, J shed 9 bases, and the junction held 8 bases outside the gene matches. The germline V gene encodes CDR1 LGHDT and CDR2 YNNKEL (reference sequence).

This chain uses TRBV5-6 with TRBJ1-2; D may be TRBD1 (6 bases). The germline V gene has CDR1 SGHDT and CDR2 YYEEEE. CDR3 length equals 15 residues. The V end lost 5 bases, the J end lost 0 bases, and 14 bases lay between the germline ends. CDR3 amino acids: CASSLQGQTNYGYTF. In DNA form, the CDR3 reads TGTGCCAGCAGTTTACAAGGACAGACTAACTATGGCTACACCTTC.

The chain carries TRBV12-5 and TRBJ2-7, with 8 bases aligning to TRBD1. Germline assignment: CDR1 LGHNT and CDR2 FRNRAP. Unmatched junction bases numbered 17, after V lost 6 bases and J lost 4 bases. This CDR3 has 17 residues. CDR3 protein: CASGLGGRGQDLYEQYF. Written as DNA, the CDR3 is TGTGCTAGTGGCCTGGGGGGACGGGGACAGGACTTATACGAGCAGTACTTC.

The chain has TRBV29-1 and TRBJ1-1; 9 bases agree with TRBD1. The CDR3 totals 13 residues. The junction had 4 bases not matched to a gene; V was cut back by 6 bases and J by 2 bases. The germline V gene encodes CDR1 SQVTM and CDR2 ANQGSEA. CDR3 region: CSVGQGSNTEAFF. In DNA, the CDR3 is TGCAGCGTCGGACAGGGGAGCAACACTGAAGCTTTCTTT.

The chain couples TRBV6-6 to TRBJ2-3; the D is unclear. The V end lost 0 bases, the J end lost 0 bases, and 7 bases lay between the germline ends. The CDR3 spans 15 residues. CDR1 is MNHNY and CDR2 is SVGAGI in the germline V gene (reference sequence). The CDR3 region is CASSYSKASTDTQYF. The CDR3 DNA is TGTGCCAGCAGTTACTCGAAAGCTAGCACAGATACGCAGTATTTT.

This clone appeared a single time. CDR3: CASSVQGEINSPLHF. The CDR3 nucleotides are TGCGCCAGCAGTGTACAGGGAGAGATCAACTCACCCCTCCACTTT. This chain links TRBV10-2 with TRBJ1-6, with D tentatively TRBD1 (6 bases). V lost 4 bases, J lost 10 bases, and 17 bases lay in between. Germline V CDR1 and CDR2: WSHSY, SAAADI. The CDR3 contains 15 residues.

The chain links TRBV28 to TRBJ2-3; no definite D call. Germline loops: CDR1 MDHEN, CDR2 SYDVKM. The CDR3 loop spans 14 amino acids. V gave up 4 bases and J gave up 2 bases, with 10 bases separating them. CDR3 DNA sequence: TGTGCCAGCAGTTGGAGTGATTTCACAGATACGCAGTATTTT. Translating it yields CASSWSDFTDTQYF.

The rearrangement links TRBV5-1 to TRBJ2-7; 7 bases are a match to TRBD1. The germline V gene has CDR1 SGHRS and CDR2 YFSETQ. The CDR3 sequence is 14 residues long. After removal of 4 bases from V and 7 bases from J, the junction contained 11 bases not matched to a gene. The CDR3 DNA reads as TGCGCCAGCAGCCCCCCCGGGACAGCGAGAGAGCAGTACTTC. It specifies CASSPPGTAREQYF.

The genes are TRBV28 and TRBJ1-4; D gene ambiguous. V lost 6 bases, J lost 0 bases, and 11 bases lay in between. Germline values: CDR1 MDHEN, CDR2 SYDVKM. The CDR3 totals 15 residues. This CDR3 is CASSQGGATNEKLFF. The CDR3 DNA reads as TGTGCCAGCAGCCAAGGAGGCGCAACTAATGAAAAACTGTTTTTT.

With respect to this clone: This same CDR3 is encoded by further DNA sequences in the sample. The gene calls are TRBV5-1 and TRBJ2-2; 7 nucleotides line up with TRBD1. There are 14 residues in the CDR3. Germline assignment: CDR1 SGHRS and CDR2 YFSETQ. V shed 5 bases, J shed 4 bases, and the junction held 5 bases outside the gene matches. For the CDR3, the DNA is TGCGCCAGCAGACAAGCAGGGGGCACCGGGGAGCTGTTTTTT. It specifies CASRQAGGTGELFF.

This chain joins TRBV28 and TRBJ1-1; 8 bases line up with TRBD1. The junction had 2 bases not matched to a gene; V was cut back by 2 bases and J by 0 bases. Germline loops: CDR1 MDHEN, CDR2 SYDVKM. This CDR3 is built from 15 residues. CDR3 coding DNA: TGTGCCAGCAGTTTACCAGGGGGCATGAACACTGAAGCTTTCTTT. Protein sequence: CASSLPGGMNTEAFF.

The chain has TRBV3-1 (or the pseudogene TRBV3-2) and TRBJ1-1; 8 bases line up with TRBD1. Unmatched junction bases numbered 5, after V lost 4 bases and J lost 1 base. Germline CDR1 reads LGHDT; CDR2 reads YNNKEL (reference sequence). This CDR3 is 15 amino acids long. This chain's CDR3 is CASSPRQGSNTEAFF. The DNA for the CDR3 is TGTGCCAGCAGCCCAAGACAGGGGTCGAACACTGAAGCTTTCTTT.

This clone has more than one count but fewer than ten. This chain connects TRBV11-2 to TRBJ2-1, with 8 bases matching TRBD2. V dropped 2 bases and J dropped 4; count of bases not matched to a gene: 7. CDR1 SGHAT and CDR2 FQNNGV come from the germline V gene. The CDR3 is 16 residues long. For the CDR3, the DNA is TGTGCCAGCAGCTTAAAAGCGGGGGCACCATACAATGAGCAGTTCTTC. Translated, it gives CASSLKAGAPYNEQFF.

The chain recombines TRBV11-2 with TRBJ1-5; D is perhaps TRBD1 (6 bases). V gave up 1 base and J gave up 1 base, with 11 bases separating them. There are 16 residues in the CDR3. Germline V gene sequence: CDR1 SGHAT, CDR2 FQNNGV. CDR3 sequence: CASSLVSGASNQPQHF. The CDR3 DNA reads as TGTGCCAGCAGCTTAGTTTCAGGGGCCAGCAATCAGCCCCAGCATTTT.